Included here is one T cell receptor (beta chain) sequence, with context. Its antigen is as yet unknown. These data come from a study of long-term antiretroviral therapy in people with HIV. The study's findings and limits: Documentation of ART adherence, viral resistance or therapy changes was absent.

The immunoSEQ assay was v3.0, run at survey level. TCRdb keeps only in-frame clones here, not all; method: immunoSEQ multiplex PCR. The sample carries 25,000 to 35,000 clones, 86% recorded once. After removal of 4 bases from V and 3 bases from J, the junction contained 8 bases not matched to a gene. This CDR3 is built from 15 residues. Germline CDR1 is SGHRS and CDR2 is YFSETQ. This sequence was found in a woman aged 25 to 39 with HIV. The chain combines TRBV5-1 with TRBJ2-3; TRBD2 matches 7 bases. The sample here was unsorted PBMCs, taken 0.8 years after starting antiretroviral therapy. As DNA, the CDR3 is TGCGCCAGCAGCCAGTCCGGGAGGAGGACAGATACGCAGTATTTT. Protein product: CASSQSGRRTDTQYF.